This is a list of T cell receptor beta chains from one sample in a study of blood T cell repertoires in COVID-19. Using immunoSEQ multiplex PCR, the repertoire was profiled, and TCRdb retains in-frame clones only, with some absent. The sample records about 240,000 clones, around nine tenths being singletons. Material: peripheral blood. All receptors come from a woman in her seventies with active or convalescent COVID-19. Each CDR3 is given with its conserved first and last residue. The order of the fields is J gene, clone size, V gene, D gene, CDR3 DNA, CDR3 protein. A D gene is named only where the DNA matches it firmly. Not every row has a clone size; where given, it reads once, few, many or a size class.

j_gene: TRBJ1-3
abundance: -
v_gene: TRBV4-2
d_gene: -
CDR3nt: TGTGCCAGCAGCCAAACCCTCGACAGCTTCTCTGGAAACACCATATATTTT
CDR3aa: CASSQTLDSFSGNTIYF

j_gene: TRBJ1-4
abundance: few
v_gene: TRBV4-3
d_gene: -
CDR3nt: TGCGCCAGCAGCCAAGACGAACAGGGCCGAGGAAATAATGAAAAACTGTTTTTT
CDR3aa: CASSQDEQGRGNNEKLFF

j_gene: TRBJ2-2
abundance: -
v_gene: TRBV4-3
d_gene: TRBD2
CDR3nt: TGCGCCAGCAGCCAAGGCGGGGGGGCGGCCACCGGGGAGCTGTTTTTT
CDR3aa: CASSQGGGAATGELFF

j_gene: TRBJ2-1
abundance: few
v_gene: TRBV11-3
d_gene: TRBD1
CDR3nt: TGTGCCAGCAGTCCCGACAGGGTAAATTACAATGAGCAGTTCTTC
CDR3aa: CASSPDRVNYNEQFF

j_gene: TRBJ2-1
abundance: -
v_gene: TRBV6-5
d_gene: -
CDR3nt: TGTGCCAGCTACCGGGACAACTACAATGAGCAGTTCTTC
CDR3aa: CASYRDNYNEQFF

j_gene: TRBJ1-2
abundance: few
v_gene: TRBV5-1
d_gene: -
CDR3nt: TGCGCCAGCAGCGACGGACAGATTGGCTACACCTTC
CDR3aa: CASSDGQIGYTF

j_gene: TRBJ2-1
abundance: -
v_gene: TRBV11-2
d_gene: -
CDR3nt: TGTGCCAGCAGCTTGCGACTACTAAGGAGTCACAATGAGCAGTTCTTC
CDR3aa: CASSLRLLRSHNEQFF

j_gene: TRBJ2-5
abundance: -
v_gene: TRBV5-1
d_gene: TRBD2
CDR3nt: TGCGCCAGCAGCTCCGGGGGGGGTAAACAAGAGACCCAGTACTTC
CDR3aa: CASSSGGGKQETQYF

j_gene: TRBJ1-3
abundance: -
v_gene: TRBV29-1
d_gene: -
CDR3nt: TGCAGCGCCGAGACGGACTTACATGGAAACACCATATATTTT
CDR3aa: CSAETDLHGNTIYF

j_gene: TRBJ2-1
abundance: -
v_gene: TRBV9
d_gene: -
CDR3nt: TGTGCCAGCAGCGTAGAGGGGAACAATGAGCAGTTCTTC
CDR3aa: CASSVEGNNEQFF

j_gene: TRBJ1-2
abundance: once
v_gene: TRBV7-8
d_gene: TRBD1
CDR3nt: TGTGCCAGCAGCTTAGTGGGACAGGAGGAAGGCTACACCTTC
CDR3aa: CASSLVGQEEGYTF

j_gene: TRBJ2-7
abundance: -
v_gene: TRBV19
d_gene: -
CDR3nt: TGTGCCAGTAGCCTTAAGGTCACGGGTACGAAGCAGTACTTC
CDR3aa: CASSLKVTGTKQYF

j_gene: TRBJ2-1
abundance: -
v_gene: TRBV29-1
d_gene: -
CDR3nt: TGCAGCGCCTCACCAGACACCTACAATGAGCAGTTCTTC
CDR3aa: CSASPDTYNEQFF

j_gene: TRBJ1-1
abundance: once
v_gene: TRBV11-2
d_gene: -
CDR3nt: TGTGCCAGCTGTTTTTCGCGAGGGTTGGAAGCTTTCTTT
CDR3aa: CASCFSRGLEAFF

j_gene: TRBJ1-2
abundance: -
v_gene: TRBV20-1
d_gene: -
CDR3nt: TGCAGTGCTAGAGACCCCTTTGGCTACACCTTC
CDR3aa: CSARDPFGYTF

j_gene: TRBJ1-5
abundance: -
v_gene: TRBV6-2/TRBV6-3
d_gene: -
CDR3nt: TGTGCCAGCAGTACAGGGAACCAGCCCCAGCATTTT
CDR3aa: CASSTGNQPQHF

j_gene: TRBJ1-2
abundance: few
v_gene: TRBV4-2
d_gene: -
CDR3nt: TGTGCCAGCAGCCAAGCGGCAGCAACCACTATGGATGGCTACACCTTC
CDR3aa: CASSQAAATTMDGYTF

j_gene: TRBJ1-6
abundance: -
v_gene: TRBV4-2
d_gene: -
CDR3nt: TGTGCCAGCAGCCAAGTAGACTCCTATAATTCACCCCTCCACTTT
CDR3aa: CASSQVDSYNSPLHF

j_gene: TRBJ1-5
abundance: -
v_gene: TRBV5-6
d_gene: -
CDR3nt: TGTGCCAGCAGCTTAAACGGGAAGGATCAGCCCCAGCATTTT
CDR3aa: CASSLNGKDQPQHF

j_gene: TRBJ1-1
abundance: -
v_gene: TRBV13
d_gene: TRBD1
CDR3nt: TGTGCCAGCAGCTCAAGAACAGGGGAACGGGACACTGAAGCTTTCTTT
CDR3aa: CASSSRTGERDTEAFF

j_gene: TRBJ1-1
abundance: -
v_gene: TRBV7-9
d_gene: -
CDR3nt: TGTGCCAGCAGCACCGGACAGTCGAACACTGAAGCTTTCTTT
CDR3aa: CASSTGQSNTEAFF

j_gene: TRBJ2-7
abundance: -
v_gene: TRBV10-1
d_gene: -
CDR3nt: TGCGCCAGCAGTGGTACTTCCGGACCGGGGGTCCACGAGCAGTACTTC
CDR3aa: CASSGTSGPGVHEQYF

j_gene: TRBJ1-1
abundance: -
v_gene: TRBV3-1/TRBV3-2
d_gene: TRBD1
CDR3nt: TGTGCCAGCAGCCCTCGGACAGGGGGTAAGGGGGAAGCTTTCTTT
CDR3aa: CASSPRTGGKGEAFF

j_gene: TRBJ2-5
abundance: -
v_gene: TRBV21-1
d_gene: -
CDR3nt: TGTGCCAGCACCGCGTACGGGGACTACAAGTCGGGTCCGGAGACCCAGTACTTC
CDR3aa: CASTAYGDYKSGPETQYF

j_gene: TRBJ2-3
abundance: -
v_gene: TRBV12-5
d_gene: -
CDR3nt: TGTGCTAGTGGCCAACCGGGAGCAGATACGCAGTATTTT
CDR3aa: CASGQPGADTQYF

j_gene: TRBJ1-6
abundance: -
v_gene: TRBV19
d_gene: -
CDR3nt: TGTGCCAGTAGTCTGACAGTACCAAGCTCCTATAATTCACCCCTCCACTTT
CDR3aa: CASSLTVPSSYNSPLHF

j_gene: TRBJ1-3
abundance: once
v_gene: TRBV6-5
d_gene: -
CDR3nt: TGTGCCAGCAGCCCGGAGGGAAACACCATATATTTT
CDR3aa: CASSPEGNTIYF

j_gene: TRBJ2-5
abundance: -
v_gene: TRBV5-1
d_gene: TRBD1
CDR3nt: TGCGCCAGCAGCTCGGACAGGGCTGGGAAGACCCAGTACTTC
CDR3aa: CASSSDRAGKTQYF

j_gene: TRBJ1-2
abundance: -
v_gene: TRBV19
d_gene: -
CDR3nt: TGTGCCAGTAGTACGCAGTGGGGCCGGATTGATGGCTACACCTTC
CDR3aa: CASSTQWGRIDGYTF